The next 19 T cell receptor beta chains were all read from a single sample in a study of T-cell reconstitution after alpha-beta-depleted transplantation in children. Preparation of the TCRbeta library was carried out with unique molecular identifiers. TCRdb passed the PCR reads through MiXCR, listing each CDR3 protein once. Among over 550,000 distinct CDR3 sequences listed, 10% were seen once. Sequenced material: PBMCs from the stem cell graft donor, taken from the stem cell graft. The receptors stem from a human donor who donated a stem cell graft to a child with acute myeloid leukemia.

J is TRBJ2-1 and V is TRBV5-1, with a possible D match to TRBD2 (5 bases). Germline V lookup: CDR1 SGHRS, CDR2 YFSETQ. The CDR3 is 15 residues long. Trimming removed 4 bases from V and 0 bases from J, with 11 bases in between. CDR3 residues: CASSPDGVSYNEQFF. CDR3 bases: TGCGCCAGCAGCCCCGACGGGGTCTCCTACAATGAGCAGTTCTTC. Using reference TRBV5-1 and TRBJ2-1 for the parts outside the CDR3, the full variable domain is KAGVTQTPRYLIKTRGQQVTLSCSPISGHRSVSWYQQTPGQGLQFLFEYFSETQRNKGNFPGRFSGRQFSNSRSEMNVSTLELGDSALYLCASSPDGVSYNEQFFGPGTRLTVL.

Many counts were recorded for this clonotype. The chain combines TRBV5-1 with TRBJ2-7; no firm D call. There are 11 residues in the CDR3. The germline V gene has CDR1 SGHRS and CDR2 YFSETQ. V shed 3 bases and J shed 7 bases, with 8 bases lying between them. This CDR3 reads CASSSDGEQYF. The CDR3 DNA reads as TGCGCCAGCAGCTCAGACGGGGAGCAGTACTTC.

The chain links TRBV6-6 to TRBJ2-7; D gene ambiguous. CDR1 and CDR2 from the germline V gene are MNHNY and SVGAGI (reference sequence). Trimming stripped 7 bases from V and 4 bases from J, with 5 bases between. CDR3 length: 10 residues. CDR3 in DNA: TGTGCCAGCAACCAATACGAGCAGTACTTC. Translating it yields CASNQYEQYF.

This clonotype was counted between two and nine times. The chain recombines TRBV6-6 with TRBJ2-7, with a weak D call TRBD2 (5 bases). Trimming left V 6 bases short and J 5 bases short, with 14 bases between. The CDR3 is 13 residues long. Germline assignment: CDR1 MNHNY and CDR2 SVGAGI (reference sequence). CDR3 nucleotide sequence: TGTGCCAGCAGCGAGAGAGGGTTGGACGAGCAGTACTTC. As protein: CASSERGLDEQYF.

The table lists this clonotype with a few counts. The chain is built from TRBV6-5 and TRBJ2-7; 8 bases fit TRBD1. Germline V gives CDR1 MNHEY, CDR2 SVGAGI. Losses at the gene ends were 3 bases for V and 2 bases for J; bases not matched to a gene: 3. This CDR3 spans 14 amino acids. The DNA for the CDR3 is TGTGCCAGCAGTTATGAACAGGGGGCCTACGAGCAGTACTTC. Residues: CASSYEQGAYEQYF.

This clonotype showed up just a few times. The chain links TRBV28 to TRBJ1-1; perhaps TRBD1 as D (6 bases). V was clipped by 6 bases and J by 6 bases, with 20 bases between them. This CDR3 contains 15 residues. Germline V gene lookup returns CDR1 MDHEN and CDR2 SYDVKM. CDR3 sequence reads: CASREEGGAFSEAFF. CDR3 DNA: TGTGCCAGCAGGGAAGAGGGGGGGGCGTTCTCTGAAGCTTTCTTT. The whole variable domain, remainder taken from reference TRBV28 and TRBJ1-1, is DVKVTQSSRYLVKRTGEKVFLECVQDMDHENMFWYRQDPGLGLRLIYFSYDVKMKEKGDIPEGYSVSREKKERFSLILESASTNQTSMYLCASREEGGAFSEAFFGQGTRLTVV.

This clonotype showed up just a few times. The chain joins TRBV7-3 to TRBJ2-3; either TRBD1 or TRBD2 may fit D (5 bases each). Trimming took off 5 bases at V and 4 bases at J, with 19 bases between the two ends. The CDR3 extends over 16 amino acids. Per the germline V gene, CDR1 is SGHTA and CDR2 is FQGTGA. Here the CDR3 reads CASSIRRGVEADTQYF. The CDR3 DNA is TGTGCCAGCAGCATCCGCCGGGGCGTTGAGGCAGATACGCAGTATTTT. The full variable domain, its missing parts supplied by reference TRBV7-3 and TRBJ2-3, is GAGVSQTPSNKVTEKGKYVELRCDPISGHTALYWYRQSLGQGPEFLIYFQGTGAADDSGLPNDRFFAVRPEGSVSTLKIQRTERGDSAVYLCASSIRRGVEADTQYFGPGTRLTVL.

This clonotype was seen at least ten times. The chain carries TRBV15 and TRBJ2-3, with D perhaps given as TRBD1 or TRBD2 (7 bases each). V was clipped by 5 bases and J by 1 base, with 16 bases between them. This CDR3 comprises 16 residues. Germline V gene data show CDR1 as LNHNV and CDR2 as YYDKDF (reference sequence). DNA of the CDR3: TGTGCCACCAGCCTCAGGGGGGGGCGCCGCACAGATACGCAGTATTTT. It specifies CATSLRGGRRTDTQYF.

The V call is TRBV29-1, the J call TRBJ2-5; no reliable D call. Trimming cost V 6 bases and J 1 base, with 18 bases left between them. This CDR3 region has 15 residues. CDR1 is SQVTM, CDR2 ANQGSEA, per germline. This CDR3 reads CSVDGPGRLQETQYF. The CDR3 DNA sequence: TGCAGCGTGGATGGACCGGGCAGGCTCCAAGAGACCCAGTACTTC.

This clonotype was counted a few times. The chain recombines TRBV3-1 with TRBJ2-3, with unresolved D. Germline V gene data show CDR1 as LGHDT and CDR2 as YNNKEL (reference sequence). Trimming pared 2 bases from V and 2 bases from J, leaving 8 bases between. The CDR3 is made up of 14 amino acids. CDR3 sequence (DNA): TGTGCCAGCAGCCAAAGGTCCATCACAGATACGCAGTATTTT. Encoded protein: CASSQRSITDTQYF.

The chain uses TRBV6-5 and TRBJ2-2; 10 positions match TRBD1. This CDR3 contains 15 residues. CDR1 and CDR2 from the germline V gene are MNHEY and SVGAGI. V lost 4 bases to trimming and J lost 6 bases; unmatched junction nucleotides: 5. CDR3: CASSSLDRGSGELFF. CDR3 coding DNA: TGTGCCAGCAGTTCTTTGGACAGGGGGTCCGGGGAGCTGTTTTTT.

This clonotype was found many times. The gene calls are TRBV15 and TRBJ1-2; 8 bases align to TRBD1. V dropped 1 base and J dropped 1; count of bases not matched to a gene: 5. Germline V gene lookup returns CDR1 LNHNV and CDR2 YYDKDF (reference sequence). The CDR3 loop spans 16 amino acids. CDR3 coding DNA: TGTGCCACCAGCAGAGGTGGACAGGGACTTAACTATGGCTACACCTTC. Its protein is CATSRGGQGLNYGYTF.

This clonotype was seen more than once but under ten times. This rearrangement joins TRBV7-2 to TRBJ2-7, with D perhaps matching TRBD1 (6 bases). Per the germline V gene, CDR1 is SGHTA and CDR2 is FQGNSA. V dropped 4 bases and J dropped 4 bases, with 14 bases sitting between them. The CDR3 covers 14 residues. The CDR3 DNA reads as TGTGCCAGCAGCTACCGGGACACGGGATACGAGCAGTACTTC. It specifies CASSYRDTGYEQYF.

V usage is TRBV15 and J usage is TRBJ2-1; D remains unclear. This CDR3 comprises 15 residues. The germline V gene encodes CDR1 LNHNV and CDR2 YYDKDF (reference sequence). Trimming removed 2 bases from V and 8 bases from J, with 16 bases in between. CDR3 region: CATSRNSDHSHEQFF. CDR3 in DNA: TGTGCCACCAGCAGAAATTCGGATCATAGCCATGAGCAGTTCTTC.

This clonotype was seen more than once but under ten times. The CDR3 protein is CASSPVRGGTEKNTGELFF. The DNA of the CDR3 is TGTGCCAGCAGCCCAGTTAGGGGGGGGACGGAGAAGAACACCGGGGAGCTGTTTTTT. This sequence joins TRBV11-2 and TRBJ2-2, with D tentatively TRBD2 (7 bases). In germline, CDR1 is SGHAT, CDR2 FQNNGV. Between the trimmed V and J ends, which lost 5 bases and 1 base, there was a span of 23 bases. The CDR3 is made up of 19 amino acids.

This clonotype was detected only a few times. The V call is TRBV11-3, the J call TRBJ1-5; 9 nucleotides match TRBD1. Germline values: CDR1 SGHNT, CDR2 YENEEA. CDR3 length equals 16 residues. The V segment lost 1 base and the J segment 6 bases; nucleotides outside the gene matches: 7. The CDR3 DNA follows: TGTGCCAGCAGCTTAGGGACAGGGGTTTCGGGTCAGCCCCAGCATTTT. Amino acid sequence: CASSLGTGVSGQPQHF.

This clonotype has a count of ten or more. V is TRBV29-1 and J is TRBJ2-4; the match to TRBD2 covers 14 bases. Germline V gives CDR1 SQVTM, CDR2 ANQGSEA. The CDR3 length is 16 residues. Trimming took 4 bases from V and 7 from J; bases not matched to a gene: 9. CDR3 residues: CSVVGTSGSILNIQYF. The CDR3 DNA sequence: TGCAGCGTTGTGGGGACTAGCGGGAGCATTCTTAACATTCAGTACTTC.

This sequence joins TRBV3-1 and TRBJ2-7; 10 nucleotides line up with TRBD1. The V and J ends lost 4 bases and 9 bases, in that order; junction bases with no gene match: 3. Per the germline V gene, CDR1 is LGHDT and CDR2 is YNNKEL (reference sequence). The CDR3 contains 12 residues. Here the CDR3 reads CASSRQGARQYF. The CDR3, as DNA: TGTGCCAGCAGCCGACAGGGGGCGAGGCAGTACTTC.

The chain combines TRBV11-2 with TRBJ1-4, with TRBD1 identical over 10 bases. The CDR3 runs to 15 residues. CDR1 and CDR2 (germline): SGHAT, FQNNGV. V was clipped by 5 bases and J by 7 bases; unmatched bases: 7. This CDR3 reads CASSRGQGGGEKLFF. The DNA for the CDR3 is TGTGCCAGCAGCAGAGGACAGGGGGGCGGTGAAAAACTGTTTTTT. Together with reference TRBV11-2 and TRBJ1-4, the CDR3 gives the full variable domain: EAGVAQSPRYKIIEKRQSVAFWCNPISGHATLYWYQQILGQGPKLLIQFQNNGVVDDSQLPKDRFSAERLKGVDSTLKIQPAKLEDSAVYLCASSRGQGGGEKLFFGSGTQLSVL.